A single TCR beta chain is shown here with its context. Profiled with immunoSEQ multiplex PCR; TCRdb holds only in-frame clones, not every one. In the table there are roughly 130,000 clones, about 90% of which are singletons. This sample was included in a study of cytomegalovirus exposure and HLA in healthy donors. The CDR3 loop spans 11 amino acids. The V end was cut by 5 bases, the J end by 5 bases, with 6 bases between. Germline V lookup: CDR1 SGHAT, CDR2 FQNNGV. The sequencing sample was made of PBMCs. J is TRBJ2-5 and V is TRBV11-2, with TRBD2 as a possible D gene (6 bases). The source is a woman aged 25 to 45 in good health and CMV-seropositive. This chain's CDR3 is CASSAGETQYF. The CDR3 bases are TGTGCCAGCAGCGCGGGGGAGACCCAGTACTTC.